This TCR beta chain was profiled in a study of T cell responses to AZD1222 COVID-19 vaccine. Study-wide results and limits: Spike-specific TCR breadth and depth both grew after two AZD1222 doses.

The assay was immunoSEQ multiplex PCR, and TCRdb's table has in-frame clones only and misses some. The table shows 150,000 or so clones, with about nine tenths occurring only once. With regard to this clone: Its target is unknown.

CDR1 MNHEY and CDR2 SVGEGT come from the germline V gene. Trimming took off 4 bases at V and 3 bases at J, with 10 bases between the two ends. This CDR3 region has 13 residues. The genes are TRBV6-2 or TRBV6-3 and TRBJ2-7; D is uncertain. This receptor was taken from an adult in good health. Sequencing was performed on peripheral blood, taken on day 0 of MenACWY control vaccination. This CDR3 is CASSSGHLYEQYF. CDR3 nucleotides: TGTGCCAGCAGTTCTGGCCACCTCTACGAGCAGTACTTC.